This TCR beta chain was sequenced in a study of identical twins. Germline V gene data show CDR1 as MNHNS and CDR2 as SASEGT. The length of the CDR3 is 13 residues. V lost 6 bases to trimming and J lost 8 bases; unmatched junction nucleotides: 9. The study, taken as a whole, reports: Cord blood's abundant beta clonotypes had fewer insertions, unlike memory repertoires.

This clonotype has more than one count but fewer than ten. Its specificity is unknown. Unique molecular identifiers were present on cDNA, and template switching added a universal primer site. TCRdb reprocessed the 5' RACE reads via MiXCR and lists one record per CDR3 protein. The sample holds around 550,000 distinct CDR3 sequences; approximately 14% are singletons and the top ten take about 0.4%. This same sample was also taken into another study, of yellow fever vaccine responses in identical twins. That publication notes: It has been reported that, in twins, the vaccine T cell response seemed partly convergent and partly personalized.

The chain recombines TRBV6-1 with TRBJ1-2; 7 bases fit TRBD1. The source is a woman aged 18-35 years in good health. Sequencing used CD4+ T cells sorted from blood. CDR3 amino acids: CASRGDRAGGYTF. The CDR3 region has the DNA TGTGCCAGCAGGGGAGACAGGGCGGGAGGCTACACCTTC.